These 22 T cell receptor beta chains share one sample of origin, sequenced in a study of blood T cell repertoires in COVID-19. Sequenced by immunoSEQ multiplex PCR; TCRdb stores in-frame clones only, minus some. The sample has around 300,000 clones; under 90% are singletons. What was sequenced was peripheral blood. All receptors come from a woman in her twenties or thirties with COVID-19, enrolled during active disease.

The chain couples TRBV2 to TRBJ1-2; possibly TRBD1 for D (5 bases). The CDR3 consists of 15 residues. V was trimmed by 0 bases and J by 5 bases, leaving 13 bases between them. Per the germline V gene, CDR1 is SNHLY and CDR2 is FYNNEI. The CDR3 region is CASSEARPTEYGYTF. Here the CDR3 DNA reads TGTGCCAGCAGTGAAGCGAGACCGACAGAATATGGCTACACCTTC.

Concerning this clone itself: The sample contains more than one DNA sequence encoding this CDR3. The V and J genes are TRBV18 and TRBJ1-4; perhaps TRBD1 as D (5 bases). The V end lost 2 bases, the J end lost 5 bases, and 6 bases lay between the germline ends. Germline loops: CDR1 KGHSH, CDR2 LQKENI. CDR3 length: 13 residues. CDR3 nucleotides: TGTGCCAGCTCACCAGGGGGGAATGAAAAACTGTTTTTT. This encodes CASSPGGNEKLFF.

The chain links TRBV6-5 to TRBJ2-1, with 10 positions matching TRBD2. Germline assignment: CDR1 MNHEY and CDR2 SVGAGI. CDR3 length: 15 residues. V gave up 6 bases and J gave up 4 bases; unmatched junction bases: 6. The CDR3 DNA is TGTGCCAGCAGATCCGGGACTAGCGAGTACAATGAGCAGTTCTTC. Its protein product is CASRSGTSEYNEQFF.

The chain links TRBV7-2 to TRBJ1-2; 7 nucleotides agree with TRBD1. V trimming: 0 bases; J trimming: 5 bases; junction bases outside the gene matches: 9. CDR3 size: 16 residues. Germline assignment: CDR1 SGHTA and CDR2 FQGNSA. CDR3 region: CASSLALWDSSYGYTF. The CDR3 DNA reads TGTGCCAGCAGCTTAGCGCTATGGGACAGTTCTTATGGCTACACCTTC.

The rearrangement uses TRBV6-5 and TRBJ1-6, with 7 bases that match TRBD1. Trimming at V came to 4 bases and at J to 5 bases, leaving 5 bases not matched to a gene. The CDR3 extends over 15 amino acids. Germline CDR1 is MNHEY and CDR2 is SVGAGI. The CDR3 region has the DNA TGTGCCAGCAGTTTCCAGGGGGTGCATAATTCACCCCTCCACTTT. It specifies CASSFQGVHNSPLHF.

The chain recombines TRBV5-4 with TRBJ1-2; TRBD1 agrees at 9 bases. The CDR3 has 14 amino acids. Germline V gene data show CDR1 as SGHNT and CDR2 as YYREEE (reference sequence). The ends lost 6 bases at V and 5 bases at J; junction bases unmatched: 8. CDR3 in amino acids: CASTEGQGKYGYTF. CDR3 DNA: TGTGCCAGCACCGAAGGACAGGGGAAGTATGGCTACACCTTC.

The rearrangement joins TRBV19 to TRBJ1-5, with 12 bases matching TRBD1. The germline V gene has CDR1 LNHDA and CDR2 SQIVND (reference sequence). The CDR3 totals 15 residues. The trim removed 3 bases at V and 7 bases at J, leaving 4 bases unmatched. Here the CDR3 reads CASSMGTGGRQPQHF. The CDR3 nucleotides read TGTGCCAGTAGTATGGGGACAGGGGGCCGGCAGCCCCAGCATTTT.

This clone was seen at least ten times. The chain employs TRBV6-1 and TRBJ2-1; the D gene is possibly TRBD2 (6 bases). The germline gives CDR1 MNHNS, CDR2 SASEGT. V was trimmed by 2 bases and J by 0 bases, leaving 8 bases between them. This CDR3 is built from 15 residues. The CDR3 loop is CASSEKAGSYNEQFF. CDR3 nucleotides: TGTGCCAGCAGTGAAAAAGCGGGCTCCTACAATGAGCAGTTCTTC.

The J gene is TRBJ1-3, the V gene TRBV6-1, with D possibly TRBD1 on 6 matching bases. Germline V gene data show CDR1 as MNHNS and CDR2 as SASEGT. Trimming took off 5 bases at V and 2 bases at J, with 10 bases between the two ends. The CDR3 has 14 amino acids. CDR3 nucleotides: TGTGCCAGCAGTCCCGACAGGACTGGAAACACCATATATTTT. This translates into CASSPDRTGNTIYF.

The CDR3 DNA reads TGTGCCAGTAGTACTCAACAGAATAACTATGGCTACACCTTC. The encoded protein is CASSTQQNNYGYTF. The gene calls are TRBV19 and TRBJ1-2; D not resolved. V lost 4 bases and J 1 base, leaving 10 bases between the germline ends. Germline V gene lookup returns CDR1 LNHDA and CDR2 SQIVND (reference sequence). The CDR3 loop spans 14 amino acids.

The rearrangement uses TRBV6-6 and TRBJ2-1, with 8 bases fitting TRBD2. There are 13 residues in the CDR3. Looked up from germline, CDR1 is MNHNY and CDR2 is SVGAGI (reference sequence). Trimming removed 7 bases from V and 7 bases from J; junction bases left unmatched: 6. CDR3 bases: TGTGCCAGCACCAGCACTAGCGGAAATGAGCAGTTCTTC. Its translation: CASTSTSGNEQFF.

The V and J genes are TRBV5-1 and TRBJ1-2; D is uncertain. Germline-derived CDR1 and CDR2 are SGHRS and YFSETQ. V lost 0 bases and J lost 0, with 9 bases in between. The CDR3 extends over 15 amino acids. This chain's CDR3 is CASSLATATNYGYTF. Here the CDR3 DNA reads TGCGCCAGCAGCTTGGCTACAGCTACTAACTATGGCTACACCTTC.

V usage is TRBV11-2 and J usage is TRBJ1-4, with a possible D match to TRBD1 (6 bases). The CDR3 covers 16 residues. Germline V gene lookup returns CDR1 SGHAT and CDR2 FQNNGV. Between the trimmed V and J ends, which lost 4 bases and 3 bases, there was a span of 15 bases. CDR3 region: CASSSAQGSSNEKLFF. CDR3 DNA sequence: TGTGCCAGCAGCTCAGCACAGGGTTCGTCTAATGAAAAACTGTTTTTT.

The chain couples TRBV30 to TRBJ1-1; tentatively, D is TRBD1 (5 bases). CDR3 length: 12 amino acids. The V and J ends lost 8 bases and 0 bases respectively, with 10 bases between them. In germline, CDR1 is GTSNPN, CDR2 SVGIG (reference sequence). The CDR3 here is CASSRVNTEAFF. CDR3 in DNA: TGTGCCAGCTCCAGGGTGAACACTGAAGCTTTCTTT.

This chain links TRBV5-1 with TRBJ2-2; 7 bases fit TRBD1. Per the germline V gene, CDR1 is SGHRS and CDR2 is YFSETQ. CDR3 size: 15 residues. V gave up 5 bases and J gave up 3 bases; unmatched junction bases: 7. For the CDR3, the DNA is TGCGCCAGCAGTCCCGGACAGGTTTACACCGGGGAGCTGTTTTTT. Encoded protein: CASSPGQVYTGELFF.

Only one count was recorded for this clone. This chain links TRBV14 with TRBJ2-1; D possibly corresponds to TRBD2 (6 bases). Trimming stripped 2 bases from V and 6 bases from J, with 32 bases between. The germline V gene encodes CDR1 SGHDN and CDR2 FVKESK. This CDR3 spans 21 amino acids. CDR3 loop: CASSQNWRTGTGSRAFNEQFF. In DNA form, the CDR3 reads TGTGCCAGCAGCCAAAATTGGAGGACCGGGACTGGGAGCAGAGCGTTCAATGAGCAGTTCTTC.

The CDR3: CASSVSPTGSGNTIYF. The CDR3 DNA sequence: TGTGCCAGCAGCGTATCCCCGACGGGCTCTGGAAACACCATATATTTT. The chain is built from TRBV9 and TRBJ1-3; D is unresolved. CDR3 length equals 16 residues. Germline V CDR1 and CDR2: SGDLS, YYNGEE. The V and J ends lost 1 base and 0 bases respectively, with 11 bases between them.

This clone was seen once. The chain joins TRBV2 to TRBJ1-2; D not resolved. Trimming pared 4 bases from V and 4 bases from J, leaving 13 bases between. This CDR3 contains 14 residues. Germline loops: CDR1 SNHLY, CDR2 FYNNEI. CDR3: CASSAYPPSYGYTF. The CDR3 bases are TGTGCCAGCAGTGCGTATCCTCCTTCCTATGGCTACACCTTC.

This clone has more than one count but fewer than ten. The CDR3 DNA reads as TGTGCCAGCAGTGACACTAGCGGGAGTACACGCGGGTCGTCGGATACGCAGTATTTT. This encodes CASSDTSGSTRGSSDTQYF. V is TRBV28 and J is TRBJ2-3, with 11 positions matching TRBD2. The CDR3 totals 19 residues. The germline V gene encodes CDR1 MDHEN and CDR2 SYDVKM. With 5 bases clipped from V and 6 bases from J, the junction kept 19 bases outside the gene matches.

The rearrangement links TRBV5-5 to TRBJ1-2, with 7 bases that match TRBD1. V shed 0 bases, J shed 7 bases, and the junction held 6 bases outside the gene matches. The CDR3 spans 14 residues. CDR1 is SGHKS, CDR2 YYEKEE, per germline (reference sequence). DNA of the CDR3: TGTGCCAGCAGCTTGGCGAGACAGGGCGGTGGCTACACCTTC. Protein sequence: CASSLARQGGGYTF. Full variable domain (outside the CDR3, taken from reference TRBV5-5 and TRBJ1-2): DAGVTQSPTHLIKTRGQQVTLRCSPISGHKSVSWYQQVLGQGPQFIFQYYEKEERGRGNFPDRFSARQFPNYSSELNVNALLLGDSALYLCASSLARQGGGYTFGSGTRLTVV.

The J gene is TRBJ2-7, the V gene TRBV18; D possibly corresponds to TRBD2 (5 bases). CDR3 length equals 12 residues. Germline CDR1 and CDR2: KGHSH and LQKENI. V lost 0 bases to trimming and J lost 5 bases, with 5 bases between them. CDR3 loop: CASSPPGDEQYF. CDR3 DNA sequence: TGTGCCAGCTCACCACCCGGGGACGAGCAGTACTTC.

This clone was picked up one time. The identical CDR3 is also encoded by other nucleotide sequences in the sample. CDR3 sequence (DNA): TGTGCCTGGAGGACAGGGGGTAATTCACCCCTCCACTTT. Translated: CAWRTGGNSPLHF. The rearrangement links TRBV30 to TRBJ1-6; 9 nucleotides match TRBD1. V lost 3 bases to trimming and J lost 6 bases; unmatched junction nucleotides: 0. CDR3 size: 13 residues. Germline CDR1 GTSNPN, CDR2 SVGIG (reference sequence).